Below, 3 T cell receptor beta chains from the same sample are listed, as sequenced in a study of cytomegalovirus exposure and HLA in healthy donors. Primers included in the PCR were 60 Vbeta and 13 Jbeta primers. This table comes from immunoSEQ multiplex PCR, and its TCRdb copy is limited to in-frame clones, with some not included. The sample has 100,000 or so clones, around three quarters seen once. The sequenced sample consisted of PBMCs. These receptors came from a man aged 50 to 60 in good health and CMV-seropositive.

The sample holds a few counts of this clone. V usage is TRBV14 and J usage is TRBJ1-5; D possibly corresponds to TRBD1 (5 bases). Germline-derived CDR1 and CDR2 are SGHDN and FVKESK. CDR3 length: 13 residues. The V gene lost 3 bases and the J gene lost 6 bases, with 9 bases spanning the gap. DNA of the CDR3: TGTGCCAGCAGCCAGACAGCTCGTCAGCCCCAGCATTTT. Translation: CASSQTARQPQHF.

The V gene is TRBV29-1, the J gene TRBJ1-1; the D gene is possibly TRBD1 (5 bases). V was shortened by 7 bases and J by 0 bases, with 18 bases between the two germline ends. The germline gives CDR1 SQVTM, CDR2 ANQGSEA. The CDR3 loop spans 15 amino acids. CDR3 sequence reads: CSAGSGWGMNTEAFF. Here the CDR3 DNA reads TGCAGCGCCGGGAGCGGATGGGGCATGAACACTGAAGCTTTCTTT. Using reference TRBV29-1 and TRBJ1-1 for the parts outside the CDR3, the full variable domain is SAVISQKPSRDICQRGTSLTIQCQVDSQVTMMFWYRQQPGQSLTLIATANQGSEATYESGFVIDKFPISRPNLTFSTLTVSNMSPEDSSIYLCSAGSGWGMNTEAFFGQGTRLTVV.

This clone was counted between two and nine times. The V call is TRBV6-1, the J call TRBJ2-5; the D is unclear. Germline values: CDR1 MNHNS, CDR2 SASEGT. V lost 1 base and J 1 base, leaving 7 bases between the germline ends. This CDR3 has 14 amino acids. The DNA for the CDR3 is TGTGCCAGCAGTGAAGTGTCGGTCCAAGAGACCCAGTACTTC. This encodes CASSEVSVQETQYF.